The clone carrying this T cell receptor beta chain was seen at least ten times. The antigen is unknown. The same CDR3 arises from other DNA sequences in this sample as well. This CDR3 comprises 16 residues. CDR1 SGHVS and CDR2 FNYEAQ come from the germline V gene. Deletions cut 3 bases from V and 0 bases from J, with 12 bases between. No patient had received any treatment before thyroid surgery. This specimen belongs to a study of metastatic and nonmetastatic thyroid tumors. On the study more broadly: A comparison of repertoires was made across blood and tumor or nodule tissue from malignant and benign thyroid patients.

Using MiXCR, TCRdb reanalyzed the PCR reads. Altogether 40,000 to 45,000 clones are present, around 16% being singletons, with the ten largest covering approximately 3.8%. Findings and caveats of the study: Malignant thyroid tumors reportedly exceeded benign nodules significantly in TCR beta diversity, with the difference appearing in blood and tumor.

The receptor was isolated from a female donor with papillary thyroid cancer or a benign thyroid nodule (not recorded which). Some clones in this sample may be carry-over from other donors' samples. The rearrangement uses TRBV7-6 and TRBJ2-1, with D possibly matching TRBD2 (6 bases). The sample comprised blood. CDR3 in amino acids: CASSFLTGDSYNEQFF. As DNA, the CDR3 is TGTGCCAGCAGCTTCCTGACGGGGGACTCCTACAATGAGCAGTTCTTC.